The present TCR beta chain was sequenced within a study of blood T cell repertoires in COVID-19. Clinical history as reported by participants underpinned cohort assignment. Recovered status applied to Cohort 3 donors who had two consecutive negative PCRs. It also applied to those with clearance or with symptom resolution. TCRdb's table, derived via immunoSEQ multiplex PCR, lists solely in-frame clones and lacks some. The sample comprises 300,000 to 450,000 clones, more than 75% of which are singletons, and about 1.1% rests with the top ten. This CDR3 comprises 16 residues. V lost 4 bases to trimming and J lost 7 bases; unmatched junction nucleotides: 12. Germline assignment: CDR1 MGHRA and CDR2 YSYEKL.

The chain has TRBV4-1 and TRBJ2-7, with 11 bases matching TRBD2. The sequence was collected from a woman under 30 who had recovered from COVID-19. The material sequenced was PBMCs or T cells enriched from blood (not recorded which). CDR3 DNA: TGCGCCAGCAGCCGACCGCTTAGCGGGGGGGCGCGGGAGCAGTACTTC. Protein sequence: CASSRPLSGGAREQYF.